Shown below are 6 T cell receptor beta chains from a single sample sequenced in a study of blood T cells in healthy people across ages (dated by TCRdb to between 2015 and 2016). Library construction relied on 5' RACE. The sample was run on an Illumina HiSeq 2500. A second PCR of about 6 to 12 cycles was run with a J-beta primer mix and a sample-barcoded 5' primer. In-frame beta chains were kept once TCRdb had trimmed the public reads at Q25 with fastp and called clones with MiXCR. Rows with one shared CDR3 protein collapse into an entry with the most common genes and DNA. The sample table holds roughly 680,000 distinct CDR3 sequences, of which approximately 52% were seen once. The ten top clones hold roughly 13% of the sample. The sequencing sample was made of blood. The receptor set was obtained from an elderly woman in good health.

The chain links TRBV15 to TRBJ2-5; tentatively, D is TRBD1 (5 bases). Germline CDR1 reads LNHNV; CDR2 reads YYDKDF (reference sequence). V was shortened by 1 base and J by 5 bases, with 11 bases between the two germline ends. This CDR3 is built from 14 residues. This CDR3 is CATSRVVGVETQYF. The CDR3 DNA reads TGTGCCACCAGCAGAGTGGTAGGGGTTGAGACCCAGTACTTC.

This clonotype was detected only once. This rearrangement joins TRBV4-1 to TRBJ2-3; 13 positions agree with TRBD2. The CDR3 has 19 residues. Trimming removed 1 base from V and 3 bases from J; junction bases left unmatched: 10. The V gene's germline CDR1 is MGHRA and CDR2 YSYEKL. CDR3: CASSQVSGLAGVETDTQYF. DNA for the CDR3: TGCGCCAGCAGCCAAGTGTCCGGACTAGCGGGAGTAGAAACAGATACGCAGTATTTT.

On this clonotype: A much larger clone lies a single base off, so this may be a read error. CDR3 coding DNA: TGCGCCAGCAGCTTAGTAGGGGATGAGACCCGGTACTTC. Translated: CASSLVGDETRYF. This chain joins TRBV5-1 and TRBJ2-5, with D maybe TRBD1 (5 bases). There are 13 residues in the CDR3. Germline CDR1 and CDR2: SGHRS and YFSETQ.

This clonotype was seen only a few times. The chain has TRBV7-3 and TRBJ1-4; 8 positions match TRBD1. The CDR3 runs 13 residues. CDR1 is SGHTA, CDR2 FQGTGA, per germline. J was trimmed by 7 bases and V by 5 bases; bases with no gene match: 3. As DNA, the CDR3 is TGTGCCAGCAGCCCCGGACAGGGTGAAAAACTGTTTTTT. Its protein is CASSPGQGEKLFF.

This clonotype was observed at least ten times. The chain uses TRBV29-1 and TRBJ2-7; 7 bases match TRBD1. Per the germline V gene, CDR1 is SQVTM and CDR2 is ANQGSEA. The V gene end was trimmed by 7 bases and the J gene end by 4 bases; junction bases not matched to a gene: 10. The CDR3 runs 13 residues. CDR3: CSAGDSPGYEQYF. Here the CDR3 DNA reads TGCAGCGCCGGGGACAGCCCCGGTTACGAGCAGTACTTC.

V gene TRBV14 combines with J gene TRBJ2-3; the D gene is possibly TRBD2 (5 bases). CDR1 and CDR2 from the germline V gene are SGHDN and FVKESK. The CDR3 sequence is 15 residues long. Trimming stripped 0 bases from V and 7 bases from J, with 14 bases between. CDR3 coding DNA: TGTGCCAGCAGCCAAGATCTACTAGTATGGAATACGCAGTATTTT. This gives the protein CASSQDLLVWNTQYF.